Reported below is one T cell receptor (beta chain). The data originate from a study of cytomegalovirus exposure and HLA in healthy donors. PCR employed 60 Vbeta and 13 Jbeta primers. The data were produced by immunoSEQ multiplex PCR, yet TCRdb's version contains in-frame clones alone and is incomplete. The sample shows 100,000 or so clones, roughly three fifths of them seen only once. From germline, CDR1 is SGHNT and CDR2 YYREEE (reference sequence). Between the trimmed V and J ends, which lost 1 base and 3 bases, there was a span of 16 bases. The CDR3 length is 16 residues. V usage is TRBV5-4 and J usage is TRBJ2-5; possible D gene TRBD1, 7 bases. The sample was PBMCs. The TCR sequence derives from a woman aged 25 to 39 in good health and CMV-seronegative. CDR3 bases: TGTGCCAGCAGCTTGACCCTGGGACAGCGGGAAGAGACCCAGTACTTC. Protein: CASSLTLGQREETQYF.